This section outlines one T cell receptor (beta chain) sequence together with its context. Its target is unknown. Every subset of CD8+ T cells was sorted in triplicate at hundreds of thousands of cells each. The data stem from a study of CXCR3-negative and CXCR3-positive naive CD8 T cells. Study conclusions and caveats: Memory CD8+ T cell repertoires were far less diverse than both naive subsets.

cDNA libraries for TRB were generated by 5' RACE incorporating UMI labels. One entry per CDR3 protein, without DNA, is what TCRdb gives after re-calling the 5' RACE reads. The table for this sample gives 28,000 or so distinct CDR3 sequences. This CDR3 contains 14 residues. Germline V lookup: CDR1 MNHEY, CDR2 SVGAGI. The chain combines TRBV6-5 with TRBJ1-2; lacking DNA, the TRBD1 call made by TCRdb goes unchecked. The clonotype comes from a human donor in good health. Some clones in this sample may be carry-over from other donors' samples. Sequencing was carried out using naive CXCR3- CD8+ T cells from blood. Described subset: CD45RO-CCR7+CD27+CD95- naive CD8+ T cells lacking CXCR3 (TNR3-). The CDR3 spells CASKEQGAVYGYTF.